The T cell receptor beta chain under discussion was sequenced for a study of T cells in Graves' hyperthyroidism and ophthalmopathy. This CDR3 has 15 amino acids. CDR1 is PRHDT, CDR2 FYEKMQ, per germline (reference sequence). V lost 8 bases, J lost 6 bases, and 19 bases lay in between. This clonotype was picked up many times. Researchers defined stable Graves' hyperthyroidism as no ophthalmopathy progression within 18 months. The investigators amplified TCR beta CDR3 regions from RNA transcripts. A set of HTBI primers served as the primers for a first-round RT-PCR of the TCR CDR3. Each CDR3 protein is one row after TCRdb ran MiXCR on the multiplex PCR reads. The sample has hundreds of thousands of distinct CDR3 sequences; 16% are singletons.

This chain connects TRBV13 to TRBJ1-4, with D possibly matching TRBD1 (5 bases). The specimen was blood. The source of this sequence is a woman younger than 30 with Graves' hyperthyroidism. The CDR3 is CASLKFGTADEKLFF. CDR3 sequence (DNA): TGTGCCAGCTTGAAGTTCGGGACTGCCGATGAAAAACTGTTTTTT.